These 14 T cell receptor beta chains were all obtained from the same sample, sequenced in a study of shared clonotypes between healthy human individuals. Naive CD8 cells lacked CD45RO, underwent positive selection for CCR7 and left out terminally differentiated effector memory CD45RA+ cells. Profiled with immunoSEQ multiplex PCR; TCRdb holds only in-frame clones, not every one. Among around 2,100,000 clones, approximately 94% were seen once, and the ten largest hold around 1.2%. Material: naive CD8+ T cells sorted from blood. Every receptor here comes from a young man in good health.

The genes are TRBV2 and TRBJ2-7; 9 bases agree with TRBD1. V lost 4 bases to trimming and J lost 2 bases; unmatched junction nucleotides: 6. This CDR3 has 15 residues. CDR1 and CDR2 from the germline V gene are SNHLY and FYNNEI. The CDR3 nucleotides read TGTGCCAGCAGTGGCCGGGACAGGGACCCCTACGAGCAGTACTTC. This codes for CASSGRDRDPYEQYF.

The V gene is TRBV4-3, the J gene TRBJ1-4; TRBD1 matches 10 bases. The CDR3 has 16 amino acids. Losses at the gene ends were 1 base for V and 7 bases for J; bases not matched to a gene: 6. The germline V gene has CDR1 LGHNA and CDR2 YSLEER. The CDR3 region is CASSQAHRDRGEKLFF. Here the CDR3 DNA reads TGCGCCAGCAGCCAAGCCCACCGGGACAGGGGTGAAAAACTGTTTTTT.

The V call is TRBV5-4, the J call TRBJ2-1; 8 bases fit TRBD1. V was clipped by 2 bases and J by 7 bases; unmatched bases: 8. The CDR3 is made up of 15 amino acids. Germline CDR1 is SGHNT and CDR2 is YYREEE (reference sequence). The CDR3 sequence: CASSFRQGIMNEQFF. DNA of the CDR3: TGTGCCAGCAGCTTCAGACAGGGGATCATGAATGAGCAGTTCTTC. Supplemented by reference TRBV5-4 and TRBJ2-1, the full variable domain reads ETGVTQSPTHLIKTRGQQVTLRCSSQSGHNTVSWYQQALGQGPQFIFQYYREEENGRGNFPPRFSGLQFPNYSSELNVNALELDDSALYLCASSFRQGIMNEQFFGPGTRLTVL.

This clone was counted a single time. CDR3 DNA: TGTGCCAGCAGCGACATGGACAGGGGGTTTAGGGAGACCCAGTACTTC. This gives the protein CASSDMDRGFRETQYF. This chain uses TRBV7-2 with TRBJ2-5; 10 bases are a match to TRBD1. Germline-derived CDR1 and CDR2 are SGHTA and FQGNSA. The CDR3 totals 16 residues. V was clipped by 5 bases and J by 5 bases; unmatched bases: 11.

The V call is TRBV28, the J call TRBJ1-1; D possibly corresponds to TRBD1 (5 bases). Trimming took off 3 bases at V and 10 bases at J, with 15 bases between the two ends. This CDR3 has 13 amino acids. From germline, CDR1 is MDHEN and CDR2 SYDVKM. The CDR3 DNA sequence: TGTGCCAGCAGTTTTCGAATAGGGGAAGGAGCTTTCTTT. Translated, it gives CASSFRIGEGAFF. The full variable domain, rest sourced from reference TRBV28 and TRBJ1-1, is DVKVTQSSRYLVKRTGEKVFLECVQDMDHENMFWYRQDPGLGLRLIYFSYDVKMKEKGDIPEGYSVSREKKERFSLILESASTNQTSMYLCASSFRIGEGAFFGQGTRLTVV.

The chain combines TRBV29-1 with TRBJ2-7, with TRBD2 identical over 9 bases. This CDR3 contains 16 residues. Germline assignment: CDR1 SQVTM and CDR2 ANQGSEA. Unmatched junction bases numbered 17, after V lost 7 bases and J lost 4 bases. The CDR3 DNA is TGCAGCGCACGACTAGCGGAAGAATCCAGGGATTACGAGCAGTACTTC. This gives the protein CSARLAEESRDYEQYF.

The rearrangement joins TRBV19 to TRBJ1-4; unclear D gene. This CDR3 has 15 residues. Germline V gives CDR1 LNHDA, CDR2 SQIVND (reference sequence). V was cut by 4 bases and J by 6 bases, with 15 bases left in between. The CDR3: CASSTSYASYEKLFF. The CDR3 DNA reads TGTGCCAGTAGTACATCTTACGCCTCCTATGAAAAACTGTTTTTT.

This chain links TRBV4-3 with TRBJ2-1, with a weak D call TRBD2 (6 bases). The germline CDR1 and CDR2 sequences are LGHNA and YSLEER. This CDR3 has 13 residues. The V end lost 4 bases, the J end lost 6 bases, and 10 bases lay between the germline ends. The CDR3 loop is CASSRDSLNEQFF. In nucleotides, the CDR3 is TGCGCCAGCAGCCGGGACTCTCTCAATGAGCAGTTCTTC.

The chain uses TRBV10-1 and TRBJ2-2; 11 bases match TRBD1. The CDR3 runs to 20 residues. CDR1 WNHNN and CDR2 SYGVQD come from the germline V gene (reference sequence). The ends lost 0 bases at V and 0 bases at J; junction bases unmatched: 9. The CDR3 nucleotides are TGCGCCAGCAGTGAGTCATTTGGGACAGGGGGTGTTGCGAACACCGGGGAGCTGTTTTTT. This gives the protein CASSESFGTGGVANTGELFF.

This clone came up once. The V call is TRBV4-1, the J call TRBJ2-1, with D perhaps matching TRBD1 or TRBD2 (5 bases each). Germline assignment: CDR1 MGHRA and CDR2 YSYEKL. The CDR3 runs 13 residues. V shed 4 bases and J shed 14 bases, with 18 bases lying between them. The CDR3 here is CASSPGIGAGEFF. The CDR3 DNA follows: TGCGCCAGCAGCCCGGGAATTGGGGCGGGTGAGTTCTTC.

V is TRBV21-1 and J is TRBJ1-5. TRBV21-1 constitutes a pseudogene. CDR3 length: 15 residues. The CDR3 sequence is CASLRKQLSNQPQHF. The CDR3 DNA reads TGTGCCAGCCTCCGGAAGCAGCTTAGCAATCAGCCCCAGCATTTT.

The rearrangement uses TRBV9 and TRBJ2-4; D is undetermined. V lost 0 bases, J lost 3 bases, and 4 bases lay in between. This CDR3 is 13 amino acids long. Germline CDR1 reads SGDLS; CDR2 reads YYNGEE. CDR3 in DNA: TGTGCCAGCAGCGTAGAGGGCAAAAACATTCAGTACTTC. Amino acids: CASSVEGKNIQYF.

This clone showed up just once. CDR3 DNA: TGTGCCAGCAGCCCGGGGGAAGGTACGCAGTATTTT. Translation gives CASSPGEGTQYF. The J gene is TRBJ2-3, the V gene TRBV7-9; D is possibly TRBD2 (6 bases). Trimming removed 5 bases from V and 8 bases from J, with 11 bases in between. The CDR3 has 12 residues. The germline CDR1 and CDR2 sequences are SEHNR and FQNEAQ (reference sequence).

The CDR3 DNA sequence: TGCGCCAGCAGCCCATCCCGACAGGGTTTTAATTCACCCCTCCACTTT. Amino acids: CASSPSRQGFNSPLHF. The chain combines TRBV4-3 with TRBJ1-6, with 7 bases fitting TRBD1. There are 16 residues in the CDR3. In germline, CDR1 is LGHNA, CDR2 YSLEER. Trimming at V came to 4 bases and at J to 6 bases, leaving 9 bases not matched to a gene.